These 18 T cell receptor beta chains share one sample of origin, sequenced in a study of shared clonotypes between healthy human individuals. Naive CD8 cells lacked CD45RO and underwent positive selection for CCR7, leaving out terminally differentiated effector memory CD45RA+ cells. The protocol was immunoSEQ multiplex PCR, while the TCRdb copy is restricted to in-frame clones and leaves out a portion. The sample has about 2 million clones, roughly 95% seen once; the top ten hold around 1.1%. Sequencing used naive CD8+ T cells sorted from blood. Receptors originate from a man in his late teens or twenties in good health.

This rearrangement joins TRBV4-1 to TRBJ2-7, with D possibly being TRBD2 (5 bases). V was shortened by 2 bases and J by 3 bases, with 14 bases between the two germline ends. Germline lookup yields CDR1 MGHRA and CDR2 YSYEKL. This CDR3 has 15 amino acids. CDR3 sequence (DNA): TGCGCCAGCAGCCAAAGGGCTGCCGGGGTCTACGAGCAGTACTTC. Residues: CASSQRAAGVYEQYF.

This chain links TRBV9 with TRBJ1-2; tentatively, D is TRBD1 (5 bases). The germline V gene has CDR1 SGDLS and CDR2 YYNGEE. The CDR3 runs 14 residues. V shed 0 bases and J shed 4 bases, with 10 bases lying between them. Written as DNA, the CDR3 is TGTGCCAGCAGCGTAGATGGGACCTCCTATGGCTACACCTTC. This codes for CASSVDGTSYGYTF.

In its sample, this clone was seen once. The rearrangement uses TRBV30 and TRBJ2-7; the D gene could be TRBD1 or TRBD2 (5 bases each). The V and J ends lost 2 bases and 5 bases respectively, with 16 bases between them. Per the germline V gene, CDR1 is GTSNPN and CDR2 is SVGIG (reference sequence). The CDR3 consists of 14 residues. CDR3 region: CAWSTGAGQDEQYF. The CDR3 nucleotides read TGTGCCTGGAGTACCGGGGCTGGGCAGGACGAGCAGTACTTC. Full variable domain (rest looked up from reference TRBV30 and TRBJ2-7): SQTIHQWPATLVQPVGSPLSLECTVEGTSNPNLYWYRQAAGRGLQLLFYSVGIGQISSEVPQNLSASRPQDRQFILSSKKLLLSDSGFYLCAWSTGAGQDEQYFGPGTRLTVT.

The genes are TRBV12-5 and TRBJ1-2; possible D gene TRBD1, 5 bases. Germline assignment: CDR1 LGHNT and CDR2 FRNRAP. The CDR3 is 16 amino acids. V was trimmed by 5 bases and J by 3 bases, leaving 19 bases between them. CDR3 sequence reads: CASGPGTHLSHYGYTF. CDR3 nucleotide sequence: TGTGCTAGTGGTCCCGGGACTCACTTATCCCACTATGGCTACACCTTC.

This clone was picked up one time. This chain connects TRBV13 to TRBJ1-2; 7 nucleotides line up with TRBD1. CDR1 PRHDT and CDR2 FYEKMQ come from the germline V gene (reference sequence). The junction had 3 bases not matched to a gene; V was cut back by 2 bases and J by 3 bases. The CDR3 is made up of 14 amino acids. The CDR3 here is CASSLRDSYYGYTF. CDR3 bases: TGTGCCAGCAGCTTAAGGGACAGCTACTATGGCTACACCTTC.

This clone has just a few counts. This chain joins TRBV5-4 and TRBJ1-3, with D tentatively TRBD1 (5 bases). V dropped 1 base and J dropped 4 bases, with 9 bases sitting between them. The germline gives CDR1 SGHNT, CDR2 YYREEE (reference sequence). The CDR3 extends over 14 amino acids. CDR3 bases: TGTGCCAGCAGCTTGACGGGGCCCGGAAACACCATATATTTT. It translates to CASSLTGPGNTIYF.

The V gene is TRBV28, the J gene TRBJ2-1; D is perhaps TRBD1 (5 bases). The CDR3 runs to 16 residues. Germline assignment: CDR1 MDHEN and CDR2 SYDVKM. The germline V and J ends were trimmed by 5 bases and 3 bases, with 17 bases remaining between them. The CDR3 sequence is CASSPPTEFFYNEQFF. CDR3 nucleotides: TGTGCCAGCAGTCCGCCGACAGAGTTTTTCTACAATGAGCAGTTCTTC.

The J gene is TRBJ2-3, the V gene TRBV4-1; 12 bases are a match to TRBD2. V lost 1 base to trimming and J lost 0 bases; unmatched junction nucleotides: 2. This CDR3 has 17 residues. Germline assignment: CDR1 MGHRA and CDR2 YSYEKL. CDR3 DNA sequence: TGCGCCAGCAGCCAAGCAACTAGCGGGGGGAGCACAGATACGCAGTATTTT. Its translation: CASSQATSGGSTDTQYF.

The chain combines TRBV5-1 with TRBJ1-1, with 7 bases aligning to TRBD1. Germline CDR1 SGHRS, CDR2 YFSETQ. Losses at the gene ends were 4 bases for V and 1 base for J; bases not matched to a gene: 7. The CDR3 consists of 15 residues. CDR3 sequence reads: CASSLTGQPNTEAFF. The CDR3 nucleotides read TGCGCCAGCAGCCTGACGGGACAGCCGAACACTGAAGCTTTCTTT.

Written as DNA, the CDR3 is TGTGCCAGCAGTTTATCTCCCGGGGTTGAAAAACTGTTTTTT. Translated: CASSLSPGVEKLFF. This chain uses TRBV28 with TRBJ1-4; D unresolved. The CDR3 spans 14 residues. V was clipped by 1 base and J by 7 bases, with 10 bases between them. Germline assignment: CDR1 MDHEN and CDR2 SYDVKM.

Remarks on this clone: The same CDR3 arises from other DNA sequences in this sample as well. CDR3 region: CASSLDRVETQYF. The DNA for the CDR3 is TGTGCCAGCAGCCTGGACAGGGTGGAGACCCAGTACTTC. The J gene is TRBJ2-5, the V gene TRBV5-8; 8 nucleotides line up with TRBD1. The germline gives CDR1 SGHTS, CDR2 YDEGEE. The CDR3 sequence is 13 residues long. The V gene end was trimmed by 4 bases and the J gene end by 5 bases; junction bases not matched to a gene: 4.

This clone was counted a few times. This rearrangement joins TRBV30 to TRBJ1-5, with D tentatively TRBD1 (5 bases). This CDR3 has 14 residues. Trimming shortened V by 2 bases and J by 5 bases, and 13 bases separated the two germline ends. CDR1 and CDR2 from the germline V gene are GTSNPN and SVGIG (reference sequence). The CDR3 is CAWSTGNVDQPQHF. The CDR3 DNA is TGTGCCTGGAGTACAGGAAACGTGGATCAGCCCCAGCATTTT. The complete variable domain, with remaining parts taken from reference TRBV30 and TRBJ1-5, reads SQTIHQWPATLVQPVGSPLSLECTVEGTSNPNLYWYRQAAGRGLQLLFYSVGIGQISSEVPQNLSASRPQDRQFILSSKKLLLSDSGFYLCAWSTGNVDQPQHFGDGTRLSIL.

This clone was found once. The DNA for the CDR3 is TGTGCCAGCAGTTCCGCGACAGGGCCGAACACCGGGGAGCTGTTTTTT. Translation gives CASSSATGPNTGELFF. The chain recombines TRBV27 with TRBJ2-2; TRBD1 aligns across 7 bases. Germline V gene data show CDR1 as MNHEY and CDR2 as SMNVEV (reference sequence). The CDR3 totals 16 residues. The V gene end was trimmed by 4 bases and the J gene end by 0 bases; junction bases not matched to a gene: 5.

The rearrangement links TRBV5-1 to TRBJ2-3; TRBD2 might be the D (6 bases). This CDR3 comprises 16 residues. V lost 0 bases to trimming and J lost 5 bases, with 16 bases between them. Germline CDR1 is SGHRS and CDR2 is YFSETQ. CDR3 DNA: TGCGCCAGCAGCTTGGGTGCCACGGGAGTGGAAGATACGCAGTATTTT. Protein sequence: CASSLGATGVEDTQYF.

The V call is TRBV7-9, the J call TRBJ2-5, with 7 bases matching TRBD1. Trimming cost V 2 bases and J 3 bases; bases outside gene matches: 6. The CDR3 runs 15 residues. CDR1 SEHNR and CDR2 FQNEAQ come from the germline V gene (reference sequence). DNA of the CDR3: TGTGCCAGCAGCTTAAAGAGGGGGCTCGAAGAGACCCAGTACTTC. This encodes CASSLKRGLEETQYF. Together with reference TRBV7-9 and TRBJ2-5, the CDR3 gives the full variable domain: DTGVSQNPRHKITKRGQNVTFRCDPISEHNRLYWYRQTLGQGPEFLTYFQNEAQLEKSRLLSDRFSAERPKGSFSTLEIQRTEQGDSAMYLCASSLKRGLEETQYFGPGTRLLVL.

J is TRBJ2-2 and V is TRBV2; D not certain. CDR3 size: 13 residues. V was trimmed by 1 base and J by 4 bases, leaving 4 bases between them. Per germline, CDR1 SNHLY and CDR2 FYNNEI. The DNA of the CDR3 is TGTGCCAGCAGTGAAGGGGCCACCGGGGAGCTGTTTTTT. It is translated as CASSEGATGELFF.

The CDR3 DNA follows: TGTGCCTGGAGTGGGAGACAGTACAATCAGCCCCAGCATTTT. Translating gives CAWSGRQYNQPQHF. This rearrangement joins TRBV30 to TRBJ1-5, with a tentative D call TRBD1 (5 bases). The CDR3 length is 14 residues. Germline CDR1 is GTSNPN and CDR2 is SVGIG (reference sequence). Trimming shortened V by 1 base and J by 3 bases, and 10 bases separated the two germline ends.

Notes on this clone: The sample holds other DNA sequences that translate to the same CDR3. The CDR3 nucleotides read TGTGCCAGCAGTTTCGCTGGCTACGAGCAGTACTTC. Its protein is CASSFAGYEQYF. The V call is TRBV28, the J call TRBJ2-7; D is uncertain. The CDR3 totals 12 residues. Germline V gene sequence: CDR1 MDHEN, CDR2 SYDVKM. Trimming pared 3 bases from V and 3 bases from J, leaving 6 bases between.